The next 31 T cell receptor beta chains were all read from a single sample in a study of blood T cell repertoires in COVID-19. Clones were sequenced by immunoSEQ multiplex PCR, and TCRdb holds only the in-frame ones, with some missing. There are some 20,000 clones in the sample; approximately 90% occur only once, and under 5% lies in the top ten. Sequences were obtained from peripheral blood. These receptor sequences come from a man aged 50 to 60 with active COVID-19.

This chain joins TRBV5-6 and TRBJ2-1, with 13 bases lining up with TRBD2. The germline V gene has CDR1 SGHDT and CDR2 YYEEEE. The CDR3 consists of 18 residues. J lost 0 bases, V lost 5 bases, and 8 bases had no gene match. CDR3: CASSPRTSGGSSYNEQFF. The CDR3 bases are TGTGCCAGCAGTCCCCGGACTAGCGGGGGTTCCTCCTACAATGAGCAGTTCTTC.

This clone was detected once. The chain couples TRBV28 to TRBJ1-4, with TRBD1 matching 9 bases. Germline values: CDR1 MDHEN, CDR2 SYDVKM. The CDR3 loop spans 14 amino acids. V shed 5 bases, J shed 6 bases, and the junction held 4 bases outside the gene matches. CDR3 sequence reads: CASSDRGRDEKLFF. CDR3 in DNA: TGTGCCAGCAGTGACAGGGGGAGAGATGAAAAACTGTTTTTT.

The CDR3 reads CASSLSGQGVGEQYF. Here the CDR3 DNA reads TGTGCCAGTAGTCTCTCGGGACAGGGGGTCGGGGAGCAGTACTTC. V usage is TRBV19 and J usage is TRBJ2-7; 11 positions agree with TRBD1. V lost 5 bases, J lost 7 bases, and 10 bases stayed unmatched. Germline V gene lookup returns CDR1 LNHDA and CDR2 SQIVND (reference sequence). This CDR3 spans 15 amino acids.

V usage is TRBV4-1 and J usage is TRBJ2-3; TRBD1 matches at 12 bases. Per germline, CDR1 MGHRA and CDR2 YSYEKL. V gave up 1 base and J gave up 5 bases; unmatched junction bases: 7. The CDR3 sequence is 17 residues long. Here the CDR3 reads CASSQAPGQGAVDTQYF. The CDR3 region has the DNA TGCGCCAGCAGCCAAGCCCCGGGACAGGGGGCAGTAGATACGCAGTATTTT.

This clone was observed once. The genes are TRBV28 and TRBJ1-2; D may be TRBD1 (5 bases). There are 15 residues in the CDR3. CDR1 and CDR2 from the germline V gene are MDHEN and SYDVKM. The V end was cut by 3 bases, the J end by 6 bases, with 17 bases between. The CDR3, as DNA: TGTGCCAGCAGTTTTGTTGTCGGGGGATTCGATGGCTACACCTTC. Protein product: CASSFVVGGFDGYTF.

This clone was seen just once. In DNA, the CDR3 is TGTGCCAGTAGTATATGGGCCCCGACCGAACTAGCGGGGGGGACAGATACGCAGTATTTT. It encodes CASSIWAPTELAGGTDTQYF. The chain is built from TRBV19 and TRBJ2-3, with 13 bases identical to TRBD2. CDR1 is LNHDA, CDR2 SQIVND, per germline (reference sequence). Unmatched junction bases numbered 14, after V lost 2 bases and J lost 3 bases. The length of the CDR3 is 20 residues.

V gene TRBV18 combines with J gene TRBJ2-5; TRBD1 might be the D (5 bases). The length of the CDR3 is 14 residues. CDR1 is KGHSH and CDR2 is LQKENI in the germline V gene. Trimming took 1 base from V and 1 from J, leaving 7 bases between them. CDR3 DNA sequence: TGTGCCAGCTCACCACGTGGGGCCCAAGAGACCCAGTACTTC. Translating it yields CASSPRGAQETQYF.

V is TRBV19 and J is TRBJ1-1; 8 bases align to TRBD1. There are 16 residues in the CDR3. Germline V lookup: CDR1 LNHDA, CDR2 SQIVND (reference sequence). V lost 3 bases to trimming and J lost 5 bases; unmatched junction nucleotides: 11. The CDR3 region is CASSMGPGGRYTEAFF. The CDR3 region has the DNA TGTGCCAGTAGTATGGGGCCAGGGGGCAGGTATACTGAAGCTTTCTTT.

This clone was observed once. The chain employs TRBV6-2 or TRBV6-3 and TRBJ2-7; the match to TRBD2 covers 7 bases. With 2 bases clipped from V and 5 bases from J, the junction kept 9 bases outside the gene matches. Germline loops: CDR1 MNHEY, CDR2 SVGEGT. There are 15 residues in the CDR3. CDR3 residues: CASSYPVGGEDEQYF. CDR3 DNA: TGTGCCAGCAGTTACCCGGTTGGGGGGGAAGACGAGCAGTACTTC.

The CDR3 loop reads CASSLRAPGQGIYGYTF. The CDR3 DNA follows: TGCGCCAGCAGCCTCAGGGCCCCAGGACAGGGGATTTACGGCTACACCTTC. The V call is TRBV5-1, the J call TRBJ1-2; 9 bases are a match to TRBD1. The CDR3 is 17 amino acids. Trimming removed 4 bases from V and 8 bases from J; junction bases left unmatched: 18. CDR1 SGHRS and CDR2 YFSETQ come from the germline V gene.

The V call is TRBV21-1, the J call TRBJ2-5; TRBD1, as called in the table, went unchecked against the DNA. TRBV21-1 is given as a pseudogene. This CDR3 comprises 15 residues. In DNA, the CDR3 is TGTGCCAGCAGCGTTTTACAGGGGGCTTTAAAGACCCAGTACTTC. It is translated as CASSVLQGALKTQYF.

The gene calls are TRBV29-1 and TRBJ2-5; D gene ambiguous. The germline CDR1 and CDR2 sequences are SQVTM and ANQGSEA. This CDR3 is built from 11 residues. The germline V and J ends were trimmed by 6 bases and 5 bases, with 10 bases remaining between them. The CDR3 DNA sequence: TGCAGCGTGCCGAGGTGGGAGACCCAGTACTTC. Translating gives CSVPRWETQYF.

The chain's CDR3 is CASSPRDQETQYF. In DNA, the CDR3 is TGTGCCAGCTCCCCCAGGGACCAAGAGACCCAGTACTTC. This chain connects TRBV18 to TRBJ2-5, with D tentatively TRBD1 (5 bases). The CDR3 contains 13 residues. Trimming pared 6 bases from V and 0 bases from J, leaving 8 bases between. The germline V gene has CDR1 KGHSH and CDR2 LQKENI.

Comments on this clone: In the same sample, other DNA sequences code for this CDR3. This chain uses TRBV5-1 with TRBJ2-2; 13 nucleotides agree with TRBD2. Germline V CDR1 and CDR2: SGHRS, YFSETQ. This CDR3 region has 19 residues. Germline trimming cut 4 bases from V and 5 bases from J; bases unmatched to any gene: 14. The CDR3 bases are TGCGCCAGCAGCCTACCACCCGGGACTAGCGGGGCAGATACCGGGGAGCTGTTTTTT. This translates into CASSLPPGTSGADTGELFF. Full variable domain (outside the CDR3, taken from reference TRBV5-1 and TRBJ2-2): KAGVTQTPRYLIKTRGQQVTLSCSPISGHRSVSWYQQTPGQGLQFLFEYFSETQRNKGNFPGRFSGRQFSNSRSEMNVSTLELGDSALYLCASSLPPGTSGADTGELFFGEGSRLTVL.

V is TRBV7-9 and J is TRBJ1-3; 9 nucleotides line up with TRBD1. This CDR3 contains 15 residues. V gave up 8 bases and J gave up 5 bases; unmatched junction bases: 10. Germline CDR1 and CDR2: SEHNR and FQNEAQ (reference sequence). CDR3 DNA sequence: TGTGCCAGCCAAAGGACAGGGGAACTGCGAAACACCATATATTTT. Its protein is CASQRTGELRNTIYF. The variable domain in full, completed from reference TRBV7-9 and TRBJ1-3, reads DTGVSQNPRHKITKRGQNVTFRCDPISEHNRLYWYRQTLGQGPEFLTYFQNEAQLEKSRLLSDRFSAERPKGSFSTLEIQRTEQGDSAMYLCASQRTGELRNTIYFGEGSWLTVV.

This chain uses TRBV7-2 with TRBJ2-7; D is ambiguous. Germline assignment: CDR1 SGHTA and CDR2 FQGNSA. This CDR3 region has 13 residues. V lost 6 bases to trimming and J lost 3 bases, with 12 bases between them. The CDR3 nucleotides read TGTGCCAGCAGTTTCGTCGGTAACTACGAGCAGTACTTC. Its protein product is CASSFVGNYEQYF.

The chain uses TRBV29-1 and TRBJ1-3; TRBD1 is a possible D gene (5 bases). V was shortened by 6 bases and J by 0 bases, with 9 bases between the two germline ends. CDR1 SQVTM and CDR2 ANQGSEA come from the germline V gene. The CDR3 extends over 13 amino acids. CDR3 in DNA: TGCAGCGTGGGGGGTGCCTCTGGAAACACCATATATTTT. Amino acid sequence: CSVGGASGNTIYF. The entire variable domain, with the rest obtained from reference TRBV29-1 and TRBJ1-3, is as follows: SAVISQKPSRDICQRGTSLTIQCQVDSQVTMMFWYRQQPGQSLTLIATANQGSEATYESGFVIDKFPISRPNLTFSTLTVSNMSPEDSSIYLCSVGGASGNTIYFGEGSWLTVV.

This chain uses TRBV7-8 with TRBJ2-2; TRBD1 matches at 8 bases. The CDR3 loop spans 16 amino acids. Germline V gene data show CDR1 as SGHVS and CDR2 as FQNEAQ. V was pared by 5 bases and J by 0 bases, with 5 bases of the junction left unmatched. The DNA for the CDR3 is TGTGCCAGCAGCCCACCGGGACAGGCGAACACCGGGGAGCTGTTTTTT. Its protein is CASSPPGQANTGELFF.

The V gene is TRBV2, the J gene TRBJ1-5; D remains ambiguous. The ends were cut back, 5 bases at V and 5 bases at J, with 16 bases in the middle. Germline CDR1 SNHLY, CDR2 FYNNEI. The CDR3 sequence is 15 residues long. CDR3 DNA sequence: TGTGCCAGCAGTAACGCAGGCGTGCCGGATCAGCCCCAGCATTTT. Its protein product is CASSNAGVPDQPQHF.

The chain couples TRBV4-3 to TRBJ1-6, with 8 bases lining up with TRBD1. The CDR3 has 16 residues. The germline V gene has CDR1 LGHNA and CDR2 YSLEER. Unmatched junction bases numbered 10, after V lost 5 bases and J lost 7 bases. The CDR3, as DNA: TGCGCCAGCAGCTTAAGCGCATGGACAGGGAATTCACCCCTCCACTTT. This sequence encodes CASSLSAWTGNSPLHF.

J is TRBJ2-7 and V is TRBV6-1; D perhaps matches TRBD2 (5 bases). The CDR3 contains 15 residues. Germline assignment: CDR1 MNHNS and CDR2 SASEGT. Trimming removed 1 base from V and 1 base from J, with 11 bases in between. CDR3 DNA sequence: TGTGCCAGCAGTGAAGAACAAGGCGGGTCCTACGAGCAGTACTTC. Its protein is CASSEEQGGSYEQYF.

The chain joins TRBV28 to TRBJ2-7; TRBD2 aligns across 7 bases. This CDR3 has 12 amino acids. Germline CDR1 MDHEN, CDR2 SYDVKM. Trimming removed 11 bases from V and 1 base from J; junction bases left unmatched: 5. The CDR3 loop reads CAWGGVSYEQYF. CDR3 sequence (DNA): TGTGCCTGGGGGGGAGTTTCCTACGAGCAGTACTTC.

CDR3: CASKGTGEDTTEAFF. In nucleotides, the CDR3 is TGTGCCAGCAAAGGGACAGGGGAAGATACCACTGAAGCTTTCTTT. V usage is TRBV2 and J usage is TRBJ1-1; 10 positions agree with TRBD1. CDR3 size: 15 residues. Germline loops: CDR1 SNHLY, CDR2 FYNNEI. V lost 7 bases to trimming and J lost 4 bases; unmatched junction nucleotides: 9.

The chain has TRBV9 and TRBJ2-2; TRBD2 might be the D (6 bases). In germline, CDR1 is SGDLS, CDR2 YYNGEE. V lost 4 bases to trimming and J lost 1 base, with 14 bases between them. CDR3 size: 16 residues. Here the CDR3 DNA reads TGTGCCAGCAGCCACCGGGAGATGCTGAACACCGGGGAGCTGTTTTTT. This codes for CASSHREMLNTGELFF.

As DNA, the CDR3 is TGTGCCTGGAGTGCCCGGGTCTACGAGCAGTACTTC. This translates into CAWSARVYEQYF. The chain couples TRBV30 to TRBJ2-7; no firm D call. This CDR3 spans 12 amino acids. V dropped 1 base and J dropped 3 bases, with 7 bases sitting between them. CDR1 is GTSNPN and CDR2 is SVGIG in the germline V gene (reference sequence).

The chain employs TRBV18 and TRBJ2-1; 7 nucleotides align to TRBD2. The V gene end was trimmed by 5 bases and the J gene end by 2 bases; junction bases not matched to a gene: 9. The CDR3 extends over 16 amino acids. Looked up from germline, CDR1 is KGHSH and CDR2 is LQKENI. The DNA of the CDR3 is TGTGCCAGCTCAGCCAATCCAGCGGGGACCTACAATGAGCAGTTCTTC. Translated: CASSANPAGTYNEQFF.

This clone was picked up a small number of times. V usage is TRBV7-9 and J usage is TRBJ1-1, with D possibly TRBD1 on 6 matching bases. This CDR3 is built from 14 residues. Trimming removed 3 bases from V and 1 base from J, with 9 bases in between. Germline values: CDR1 SEHNR, CDR2 FQNEAQ (reference sequence). This chain's CDR3 is CASSLEGGNTEAFF. In DNA, the CDR3 is TGTGCCAGCAGCTTGGAAGGGGGGAACACTGAAGCTTTCTTT.

The V gene is TRBV5-6, the J gene TRBJ1-2; unclear D gene. Trimming took off 1 base at V and 4 bases at J, with 8 bases between the two ends. This CDR3 spans 13 amino acids. The germline CDR1 and CDR2 sequences are SGHDT and YYEEEE. Written as DNA, the CDR3 is TGTGCCAGCAGCTTGCAGGTACTCTATGGCTACACCTTC. Its protein product is CASSLQVLYGYTF.

V and J are TRBV7-8 and TRBJ2-2; the match to TRBD2 covers 13 bases. Trimming at V came to 1 base and at J to 3 bases, leaving 2 bases not matched to a gene. CDR1 is SGHVS, CDR2 FQNEAQ, per germline. The CDR3 has 17 residues. CDR3 sequence reads: CASSLGTSGGHTGELFF. The CDR3 nucleotides are TGTGCCAGCAGCTTAGGGACTAGCGGGGGACACACCGGGGAGCTGTTTTTT.

V and J are TRBV3-1 (or the pseudogene TRBV3-2) and TRBJ1-2, with a tentative D call TRBD1 (6 bases). This CDR3 spans 11 amino acids. Germline CDR1 is LGHDT and CDR2 is YNNKEL (reference sequence). Trimming stripped 3 bases from V and 8 bases from J, with 7 bases between. The CDR3 region is CASSHTGGYTF. The CDR3 DNA is TGTGCCAGCAGCCATACAGGGGGCTACACCTTC.

The chain links TRBV29-1 to TRBJ1-1, with D possibly TRBD1 on 6 matching bases. The CDR3 is made up of 12 amino acids. Trimming pared 4 bases from V and 4 bases from J, leaving 10 bases between. Germline CDR1 is SQVTM and CDR2 is ANQGSEA. CDR3 nucleotides: TGCAGCGTTGGGGGGCTGGTCACTGAAGCTTTCTTT. It encodes CSVGGLVTEAFF.